This is a list of T cell receptor beta chains from one sample in a study of CD8 T cells in ankylosing spondylitis. TCRdb itself ran the 5' RACE reads through MiXCR, one entry per CDR3 protein. The sample gives 250,000 to 350,000 distinct CDR3 sequences, about a fifth of which show up once; about 4% is in the top ten. The specimen was blood, either unsorted or a sorted T cell fraction (not recorded which). The receptor set was obtained from a female donor with ankylosing spondylitis or in good health (not recorded which). CDR3s include the opening cysteine and the closing phenylalanine or tryptophan. D genes are given only for firm matches. Clone size is not always given. Where it is, it says once, few, many or a class for expanded clones.

few	.	TRBV12-3/TRBV12-4	TRBJ2-5	CASSSSLPGTQYF	TGTGCCAGCAGCTCCAGCCTACCGGGGACCCAGTACTTC
.	.	TRBV27	TRBJ2-7	CASSRYSGSSYEQYF	TGTGCCAGCAGCCGATACAGTGGGAGCTCCTACGAGCAGTACTTC
.	.	TRBV3-1	TRBJ2-5	CASSPSVEETQYF	TGTGCCAGCAGCCCGAGCGTCGAGGAGACCCAGTACTTC
.	TRBD1	TRBV12-3/TRBV12-4	TRBJ1-1	CASSFNRGEDTEVFF	TGTGCCAGCAGTTTTAACAGGGGGGAGGACACTGAAGTTTTCTTT
many	TRBD2	TRBV11-3	TRBJ2-1	CASSDGTSVYNEQFF	TGTGCCAGCAGCGACGGGACTAGCGTCTACAATGAGCAGTTCTTC
few	.	TRBV11-2	TRBJ2-7	CASSLVLGTIRSYEQYF	TGTGCCAGCAGCTTAGTTCTCGGGACGATCCGCTCCTACGAGCAGTACTTC
.	.	TRBV5-1	TRBJ2-5	CASSRLERTGNGGETQYF	TGCGCCAGCAGCCGTCTCGAACGTACAGGGAATGGCGGGGAGACCCAGTACTTC
.	TRBD2	TRBV4-1	TRBJ2-1	CASSPIAGGRVF	TGCGCCAGCAGCCCAATAGCGGGAGGCAGGGTCTTC
.	TRBD1	TRBV4-3	TRBJ2-7	CASSQDGTGQKQYF	TGCGCCAGCAGCCAAGATGGGACAGGCCAGAAGCAGTACTTC
many	.	TRBV7-9	TRBJ2-1	CASSPTLNEQFF	TGTGCCAGCAGCCCCACTCTCAATGAGCAGTTCTTC
many	.	TRBV6-5	TRBJ1-1	CASSYSVGRTNTEAFF	TGTGCCAGCAGTTACTCGGTAGGGAGGACGAACACTGAAGCTTTCTTT
.	.	TRBV11-2	TRBJ1-4	CASTSGGIREKLFF	TGTGCCAGCACCTCGGGGGGTATTAGGGAAAAACTGTTTTTT
few	TRBD1	TRBV12-3/TRBV12-4	TRBJ1-5	CASSTQGAGQPQHF	TGTGCCAGCAGTACACAGGGGGCAGGTCAGCCCCAGCATTTT
.	TRBD1	TRBV2	TRBJ2-1	CASSEPRGLGNEQFF	TGTGCCAGCAGTGAGCCCAGGGGGCTCGGAAATGAGCAGTTCTTC
.	TRBD2	TRBV27	TRBJ2-1	CASSSLSGRYHNEQFF	TGTGCCAGCAGCTCATTAAGCGGGAGATATCACAATGAGCAGTTCTTC
few	.	TRBV7-8	TRBJ2-7	CASSLGRETAHEQYF	TGTGCCAGCAGCTTAGGACGAGAAACGGCCCACGAGCAGTACTTC
many	TRBD2	TRBV12-3/TRBV12-4	TRBJ2-7	CASSFLLGTSGRLFPYEQYF	TGTGCCAGCAGTTTTCTATTAGGGACTAGCGGGAGACTCTTTCCCTACGAGCAGTACTTC
.	TRBD1	TRBV6-1	TRBJ1-6	CASSPRDRANSPLHF	TGTGCCAGCAGTCCCCGGGACAGGGCAAATTCACCCCTCCACTTT
.	.	TRBV29-1	TRBJ2-1	CSVEPLRGEQFF	TGCAGCGTTGAACCACTCCGGGGCGAGCAGTTCTTC
few	.	TRBV5-5	TRBJ2-5	CASSLVQGGETQYF	TGTGCCAGCAGCTTGGTACAGGGCGGGGAGACCCAGTACTTC
many	.	TRBV12-3/TRBV12-4	TRBJ2-7	CASSSVSEQYF	TGTGCCAGCAGTTCTGTAAGCGAGCAGTACTTC
few	.	TRBV7-3	TRBJ2-1	CASSLLGHHEQFF	TGTGCCAGCAGCTTATTGGGACACCATGAGCAGTTCTTC
.	TRBD1	TRBV18	TRBJ2-3	CASSPLGQGEDTQYF	TGTGCCAGCTCACCACTGGGACAGGGAGAGGATACGCAGTATTTT
few	.	TRBV24-1	TRBJ1-2	CATSNGILGYTF	TGTGCCACCAGTAACGGTATTCTTGGCTACACCTTC
few	.	TRBV9	TRBJ2-1	CASSFRGGWDEQFF	TGTGCCAGCAGCTTCCGTGGGGGATGGGATGAGCAGTTCTTC
.	.	TRBV30	TRBJ1-1	CAWSVRREAFF	TGTGCCTGGAGTGTACGTCGGGAAGCTTTCTTT
.	.	TRBV7-2	TRBJ2-3	CASSLAGGDGIDTQYF	TGTGCCAGCAGCTTAGCTGGGGGAGACGGAATAGATACGCAGTATTTT
.	.	TRBV21-1	TRBJ1-6	CASSGAPLHF	TGTGCCAGCTCAGGAGCACCCCTCCACTTT
few	TRBD2	TRBV6-1	TRBJ2-5	CASSQLAAPRETQYF	TGTGCCAGCAGCCAACTAGCGGCCCCGCGGGAGACCCAGTACTTC
many	.	TRBV6-2/TRBV6-3	TRBJ2-2	CASSYRRRSNTGELFF	TGTGCCAGCAGTTACCGGAGGCGGTCCAACACCGGGGAGCTGTTTTTT
few	TRBD2	TRBV24-1	TRBJ2-3	CATSEASGSPDTQYF	TGTGCCACCAGTGAGGCTAGCGGGAGTCCCGATACGCAGTATTTT
.	.	TRBV7-2	TRBJ2-5	CASSSSGLQETQYF	TGTGCCAGCAGCTCCTCTGGACTGCAAGAGACCCAGTACTTC
few	.	TRBV29-1	TRBJ2-2	CSARGVANTGELFF	TGCAGCGCCCGTGGGGTCGCGAACACCGGGGAGCTGTTTTTT
.	.	TRBV7-2	TRBJ2-1	CASSLSASLDYNEQFF	TGTGCCAGCAGCTTAAGCGCTTCACTAGACTACAATGAGCAGTTCTTC
.	TRBD1	TRBV29-1	TRBJ2-6	CSTRGQGDNVLTF	TGCAGCACTCGTGGACAGGGGGACAACGTCCTGACTTTC
few	.	TRBV7-2	TRBJ2-2	CASSSLGDGFGELFF	TGTGCCAGCAGCTCGCTCGGGGACGGTTTCGGGGAGCTGTTTTTT
many	.	TRBV20-1	TRBJ1-2	CSAWTAGHYGYTF	TGCAGTGCATGGACAGCGGGGCACTATGGCTACACCTTC
many	TRBD2	TRBV29-1	TRBJ2-5	CSALGTLTQAGGPEAQETQYF	TGCAGCGCCCTCGGGACCCTAACACAAGCGGGAGGGCCCGAAGCGCAAGAGACCCAGTACTTC
few	.	TRBV12-3/TRBV12-4	TRBJ1-1	CASSLSWATEAFF	TGTGCCAGCAGTTTATCATGGGCCACTGAAGCTTTCTTT
.	.	TRBV29-1	TRBJ1-5	CSVARDTNQPQHF	TGCAGCGTAGCCCGTGACACCAATCAGCCCCAGCATTTT
.	TRBD2	TRBV7-2	TRBJ2-1	CASTLAGHYNEQFF	TGTGCCAGCACGCTAGCGGGCCACTACAATGAGCAGTTCTTC
.	.	TRBV15	TRBJ2-7	CATSRERDYEQYF	TGTGCCACCAGCAGAGAGAGGGACTACGAGCAGTACTTC
few	.	TRBV7-2	TRBJ2-7	CASSFRVGHEQYF	TGTGCCAGCAGTTTCAGGGTGGGCCACGAGCAGTACTTC
.	.	TRBV5-6	TRBJ1-2	CASSLWTAGYTF	TGTGCCAGCAGCCTATGGACAGCTGGCTACACCTTC
.	TRBD2	TRBV7-9	TRBJ2-6	CASSPTSGMAGANVLTF	TGTGCCAGCAGCCCTACTAGCGGGATGGCTGGGGCCAACGTCCTGACTTTC
many	.	TRBV12-3/TRBV12-4	TRBJ1-4	CASSLPGPTEKLFF	TGTGCCAGCAGTTTACCGGGTCCAACAGAAAAACTGTTTTTT